The present T cell receptor beta chain was sequenced within a study of regulatory T cells in long-lasting Graves disease. Study-level information: Persistent cases were those of Graves' disease that involved over 5 years of antithyroid drugs with positive TSH receptor antibodies. Study results and caveats: For persistent Graves' patients, TCR diversity was lower than for newly diagnosed ones. Sharing of public clonotypes was greater in persistent patients (2,741) than in new patients (about 970). Thyroid tissue went unexamined; only peripheral blood was analyzed.

This clonotype was recorded many times. Its antigen remains unidentified. Library construction for TCR beta used iRepertoire HTBI primers and Arm-PCR of CDR3 regions. One entry per CDR3 protein results from TCRdb running MiXCR on the multiplex PCR reads. The sample lists roughly 450,000 distinct CDR3 sequences, about 20% occurring once. The time point here: persistent/refractory GD, antithyroid drugs over 5 years with positive TRAb. Preparation of the TCR library used RNA extracted from PBMCs. The germline V gene has CDR1 MNHNS and CDR2 SASEGT. Trimming left V 6 bases short and J 2 bases short, with 13 bases between. The CDR3 length is 15 residues.

J is TRBJ2-2 and V is TRBV6-1; no firm D call. The sequencing used peripheral blood mononuclear cells (PBMCs), collected when the disease was refractory, from a patient treated with antithyroid drugs. The TCR was taken from a female donor with Graves disease. The CDR3 DNA sequence: TGTGCCAGCAGCTTAGGAGCGCCCAACACCGGGGAGCTGTTTTTT. It is translated as CASSLGAPNTGELFF.